A single sample gave rise to the 23 T cell receptor beta chains below, sequenced in a study of CD8+CD57+ T cells in acquired aplastic anemia. Researchers used genomic DNA as the template to profile TCR beta VDJ and CDR3. MiXCR, run by TCRdb on the reads, gives a single entry per CDR3 protein. This table has about 160,000 distinct CDR3 sequences, around 45% appearing once. Material for sequencing was sorted CD4+, CD8+, or CD8+CD57+ T cells (not recorded which) from PBMCs. These receptors were taken from a human donor in good health.

This clonotype was observed at least ten times. The genes are TRBV6-1 and TRBJ1-5; D unresolved. Germline assignment: CDR1 MNHNS and CDR2 SASEGT. CDR3 size: 12 residues. V dropped 4 bases and J dropped 7 bases, with 8 bases sitting between them. CDR3 protein: CASSVLGQPQHF. The CDR3 coding sequence is TGTGCCAGCAGTGTCCTAGGGCAGCCCCAGCATTTT.

This clonotype came up a few times. As DNA, the CDR3 is TGTGCCAGCAGTAGCCCGACAGCGGCGTCCTACGAGCAGTACTTC. Translated: CASSSPTAASYEQYF. The genes are TRBV28 and TRBJ2-7, with D perhaps assigned TRBD1 or TRBD2 (5 bases each). Trimming took off 5 bases at V and 1 base at J, with 15 bases between the two ends. Germline lookup yields CDR1 MDHEN and CDR2 SYDVKM. CDR3 size: 15 residues.

The rearrangement links TRBV27 to TRBJ2-7; no clear D. The CDR3 is made up of 17 amino acids. V was cut by 3 bases and J by 3 bases, with 21 bases left in between. Germline V lookup: CDR1 MNHEY, CDR2 SMNVEV (reference sequence). The CDR3 is CASSFIPGASPDYEQYF. Written as DNA, the CDR3 is TGTGCCAGCAGTTTTATCCCCGGTGCCTCGCCGGACTACGAGCAGTACTTC.

This clonotype came up many times. The V call is TRBV7-9, the J call TRBJ2-5; D gene uncertain. This CDR3 has 16 residues. The V gene lost 6 bases and the J gene lost 3 bases, with 20 bases spanning the gap. Germline V lookup: CDR1 SEHNR, CDR2 FQNEAQ (reference sequence). The CDR3: CASRNKSIQREETQYF. The CDR3 region has the DNA TGTGCCAGCAGAAACAAATCCATCCAAAGAGAAGAGACCCAGTACTTC.

This clonotype occurred many times. The rearrangement joins TRBV29-1 to TRBJ1-5; perhaps TRBD1 as D (6 bases). The CDR3 covers 14 residues. The germline V and J ends were trimmed by 5 bases and 7 bases, with 18 bases remaining between them. CDR1 and CDR2 (germline): SQVTM, ANQGSEA. CDR3 sequence: CSVLTTGPLQPQHF. DNA for the CDR3: TGCAGCGTTCTCACCACAGGGCCACTCCAGCCCCAGCATTTT.

V usage is TRBV29-1 and J usage is TRBJ2-1, with D hard to call. The germline gives CDR1 SQVTM, CDR2 ANQGSEA. This CDR3 is 12 amino acids long. Trimming removed 0 bases at V and 7 bases at J, with 7 bases between. CDR3 nucleotides: TGCAGCGTTGAAGATACGGGTAATGAGCAGTTCTTC. This encodes CSVEDTGNEQFF.

About this clonotype itself: One end of the junction is discordant with germline, which a read error may explain. V and J are TRBV27 and TRBJ2-5; weak D call: TRBD2 (7 bases). This CDR3 is 14 amino acids long. The germline V gene encodes CDR1 MNHEY and CDR2 SMNVEV (reference sequence). This CDR3 reads CASSLSLGGGPQNF. The CDR3 DNA reads as TGTGCCAGCAGTTTATCCCTAGGGGGGGGACCGCAGAACTTC.

The V call is TRBV2, the J call TRBJ1-1; D gene unclear. Trimming took 1 base from V and 6 from J, leaving 6 bases between them. The CDR3 has 12 amino acids. From germline, CDR1 is SNHLY and CDR2 FYNNEI. CDR3 in amino acids: CASSEGRSEAFF. For the CDR3, the DNA is TGTGCCAGCAGTGAAGGGAGATCTGAAGCTTTCTTT.

With respect to this clonotype: One junction end does not reproduce the germline sequence, and a read error may be involved. The V call is TRBV7-7, the J call TRBJ2-7; no firm D call. This CDR3 comprises 9 residues. From germline, CDR1 is SSHAT and CDR2 FNYEAQ (reference sequence). CDR3 sequence: CASSRKTRF. The CDR3 DNA follows: TGTGCTAGCAGCCGTAAAACCCGATTC.

This clonotype came up a few times. The rearrangement links TRBV4-1 to TRBJ1-1; 7 nucleotides line up with TRBD1. Germline V CDR1 and CDR2: MGHRA, YSYEKL. The CDR3 runs to 17 residues. J gave up 2 bases and V 1 base, and 10 bases lay outside the gene matches. CDR3 region: CASSQGLQGRKNTEAFF. In DNA, the CDR3 is TGCGCCAGCAGCCAAGGGTTACAGGGGCGAAAAAACACTGAAGCTTTCTTT.

CDR3 residues: CAISNGLREKLFF. The DNA of the CDR3 is TGTGCCATCAGTAACGGTTTAAGGGAAAAACTGTTTTTT. V is TRBV10-3 and J is TRBJ1-4; D uncertain. This CDR3 comprises 13 residues. Per germline, CDR1 ENHRY and CDR2 SYGVKD. V lost 5 bases and J lost 8, with 12 bases in between.

Ten or more counts support this clonotype. This chain connects TRBV2 to TRBJ2-1, with TRBD2 matching over 10 bases. In germline, CDR1 is SNHLY, CDR2 FYNNEI. V shed 4 bases and J 4 bases; nucleotides not matched to a gene: 4. The CDR3 totals 15 residues. The CDR3, as DNA: TGTGCCAGCAGTGTAATGACTAGCGGGTACAATGAGCAGTTCTTC. Its protein is CASSVMTSGYNEQFF.

This clonotype was counted at least ten times. The rearrangement uses TRBV9 and TRBJ2-1; D is ambiguous. CDR1 SGDLS and CDR2 YYNGEE come from the germline V gene. The CDR3 extends over 11 amino acids. The ends were cut back, 0 bases at V and 9 bases at J, with 4 bases in the middle. The CDR3 reads CASSVAGEQFF. The CDR3 bases are TGTGCCAGCAGCGTAGCTGGTGAGCAGTTCTTC.

The V call is TRBV20-1, the J call TRBJ2-1; D possibly corresponds to TRBD2 (6 bases). Looked up from germline, CDR1 is DFQATT and CDR2 is SNEGSKA (reference sequence). The germline V and J ends were trimmed by 3 bases and 1 base, with 10 bases remaining between them. This CDR3 spans 14 amino acids. In DNA form, the CDR3 reads TGCAGTGCTAGCGGGACTCTATCCTACAATGAGCAGTTCTTC. Translated: CSASGTLSYNEQFF.

A single count supports this clonotype. The chain couples TRBV10-3 to TRBJ2-7; the D gene is possibly TRBD2 (6 bases). Between the trimmed V and J ends, which lost 10 bases and 5 bases, there was a span of 21 bases. CDR3 length equals 14 residues. The V gene's germline CDR1 is ENHRY and CDR2 SYGVKD. For the CDR3, the DNA is TGTGCCACCCGCCGAAGTAGCGGTGGTAACGAGCAGTACTTC. Encoded protein: CATRRSSGGNEQYF.

This clonotype was observed many times. The rearrangement links TRBV15 to TRBJ1-1; unclear D gene. The germline V gene encodes CDR1 LNHNV and CDR2 YYDKDF (reference sequence). The V end was cut by 1 base, the J end by 0 bases, with 9 bases between. CDR3 length: 15 residues. The CDR3 nucleotides are TGTGCCACCAGCAGAGTTAGGGCTATGAACACTGAAGCTTTCTTT. Its protein is CATSRVRAMNTEAFF. The whole variable domain, remainder taken from reference TRBV15 and TRBJ1-1, is DAMVIQNPRYQVTQFGKPVTLSCSQTLNHNVMYWYQQKSSQAPKLLFHYYDKDFNNEADTPDNFQSRRPNTSFCFLDIRSPGLGDTAMYLCATSRVRAMNTEAFFGQGTRLTVV.

This clonotype was recorded many times. The genes are TRBV2 and TRBJ2-1, with 9 bases aligning to TRBD2. The CDR3 totals 15 residues. The V gene end was trimmed by 8 bases and the J gene end by 3 bases; junction bases not matched to a gene: 8. Germline V gene lookup returns CDR1 SNHLY and CDR2 FYNNEI. The CDR3: CASQKLAGHYNEQFF. The CDR3, as DNA: TGTGCCAGCCAAAAACTAGCGGGCCACTACAATGAGCAGTTCTTC. Full variable domain (missing parts from reference TRBV2 and TRBJ2-1): EPEVTQTPSHQVTQMGQEVILRCVPISNHLYFYWYRQILGQKVEFLVSFYNNEISEKSEIFDDQFSVERPDGSNFTLKIRSTKLEDSAMYFCASQKLAGHYNEQFFGPGTRLTVL.

The chain recombines TRBV20-1 with TRBJ2-5; TRBD2 is a possible D gene (7 bases). CDR1 is DFQATT and CDR2 is SNEGSKA in the germline V gene (reference sequence). CDR3 length: 16 residues. Trimming took off 5 bases at V and 4 bases at J, with 23 bases between the two ends. The CDR3 DNA reads TGCAGTGCTGTGGACCCAAACAGGGAGGGCCGAGAGACCCAGTACTTC. Translated, it gives CSAVDPNREGRETQYF.

This clonotype occurred many times. The rearrangement joins TRBV29-1 to TRBJ1-1; TRBD1 agrees at 7 bases. Germline assignment: CDR1 SQVTM and CDR2 ANQGSEA. V was pared by 3 bases and J by 1 base, with 8 bases of the junction left unmatched. The CDR3 covers 15 residues. CDR3 bases: TGCAGCGTTGAGGGACAGCACGTTTCGAACACTGAAGCTTTCTTT. It translates to CSVEGQHVSNTEAFF.

Only a few counts were recorded for this clonotype. The rearrangement uses TRBV28 and TRBJ1-5, with TRBD1 matching 7 bases. In germline, CDR1 is MDHEN, CDR2 SYDVKM. CDR3 length: 14 amino acids. After removal of 5 bases from V and 4 bases from J, the junction contained 5 bases not matched to a gene. The CDR3 here is CASSPSDRNQPQHF. CDR3 DNA sequence: TGTGCCAGCAGTCCGTCGGACAGGAATCAGCCCCAGCATTTT.

As to this clonotype: A much more abundant neighbour one base away suggests this may be a read error. The chain combines TRBV7-9 with TRBJ1-3; D not certain. V was cut by 1 base and J by 2 bases, with 6 bases left in between. Germline values: CDR1 SEHNR, CDR2 FQNEAQ (reference sequence). CDR3 length: 14 residues. The CDR3 DNA sequence: TGTGCCAGCAGCTTAGGAGATCCTGGAAACACCATATATTTT. It translates to CASSLGDPGNTIYF.

This sequence joins TRBV24-1 and TRBJ2-3; D may be TRBD1 (5 bases). Trimming took 3 bases from V and 2 from J, leaving 14 bases between them. The CDR3 totals 16 residues. Germline-derived CDR1 and CDR2 are KGHDR and SFDVKD. The CDR3 is CATSDTQGYDTDTQYF. CDR3 sequence (DNA): TGTGCCACCAGTGATACCCAGGGATACGACACAGATACGCAGTATTTT.

This clonotype came up once. A read error may be the cause here, since a much bigger clone is one base away. The gene calls are TRBV5-1 and TRBJ2-2; D is ambiguous. The germline CDR1 and CDR2 sequences are SGHRS and YFSETQ. The CDR3 has 14 residues. This CDR3 is CAISLGYLTGELFF. CDR3 DNA: TGCGCCATCAGCTTGGGCTACCTCACCGGGGAGCTGTTTTTT.